Shown below are 5 T cell receptor beta chains from a single sample sequenced in a study of Ad26.COV2.S vaccination and SARS-CoV-2 variants. Assay: immunoSEQ multiplex PCR; the TCRdb copy retains only in-frame clones and omits some. The table has some 290,000 clones, roughly 86% seen once; the top ten hold less than 2%. The treatment denotes: some 19 received Ad26.COV2.S at low or high dose, single or two shots; a few received placebo; per-sample allocation not given. Vaccine and placebo recipients were sampled on day 63 after the first injection. The sequencing used peripheral blood, collected in a trial of Ad26.COV2.S vaccine versus placebo. Receptors originate from a person between 18 and 60 years old who received the Ad26.COV2.S COVID-19 vaccine or a placebo.

This chain joins TRBV6-5 and TRBJ2-2, with D perhaps being TRBD1 or TRBD2 (6 bases each). CDR1 and CDR2 (germline): MNHEY, SVGAGI. The germline V and J ends were trimmed by 9 bases and 4 bases, with 18 bases remaining between them. The CDR3 is 15 residues long. The CDR3 is CASVGGRGGTGELFF. DNA of the CDR3: TGTGCCAGTGTCGGGGGCAGGGGAGGCACCGGGGAGCTGTTTTTT.

The CDR3 loop is CASSPRISMNTEAFF. The CDR3 nucleotides are TGTGCCAGCTCACCACGTATCAGCATGAACACTGAAGCTTTCTTT. V gene TRBV18 combines with J gene TRBJ1-1; D not resolved. Germline lookup yields CDR1 KGHSH and CDR2 LQKENI. This CDR3 contains 15 residues. The V end lost 1 base, the J end lost 0 bases, and 9 bases lay between the germline ends.

This chain joins TRBV11-2 and TRBJ2-5; D remains unclear. Trimming stripped 5 bases from V and 4 bases from J, with 14 bases between. Germline lookup yields CDR1 SGHAT and CDR2 FQNNGV. There are 14 residues in the CDR3. The chain's CDR3 is CASSLNIGGETQYF. In nucleotides, the CDR3 is TGTGCCAGCAGCCTTAATATTGGCGGAGAGACCCAGTACTTC.

This clone was observed once. J is TRBJ2-2 and V is TRBV2, with D possibly called TRBD1 or TRBD2 (5 bases each). The V end lost 5 bases, the J end lost 5 bases, and 12 bases lay between the germline ends. CDR1 SNHLY and CDR2 FYNNEI come from the germline V gene. CDR3 length equals 14 residues. CDR3 sequence reads: CASSLRERTGELFF. Written as DNA, the CDR3 is TGTGCCAGCAGTCTCAGGGAGAGGACCGGGGAGCTGTTTTTT.

In its sample, this clone was seen a few times. V gene TRBV5-8 combines with J gene TRBJ2-3, with D uncertain. CDR1 SGHTS and CDR2 YDEGEE come from the germline V gene. V was clipped by 0 bases and J by 3 bases, with 8 bases between them. The CDR3 runs to 14 residues. This chain's CDR3 is CASSLDLKTDTQYF. As DNA, the CDR3 is TGTGCCAGCAGCTTGGATTTGAAGACAGATACGCAGTATTTT.